This entry is about one T cell receptor (beta chain). Compared with germline, one end of the junction differs, possibly owing to a read error. This sample is drawn from a study of OX40 agonist ivuxolimab in advanced cancers. Per the germline V gene, CDR1 is SEHNR and CDR2 is FQNEAQ (reference sequence). This CDR3 contains 12 residues. Assay: immunoSEQ multiplex PCR; the TCRdb copy retains only in-frame clones and omits some. The table records about 110,000 clones, roughly 90% of them present only once. The chain links TRBV7-9 to TRBJ2-1; TRBD1 aligns across 9 bases. This clonotype was sampled from an adult with an advanced solid tumor such as melanoma, head and neck, liver or kidney cancer. Sequenced here: CD4+ or CD8+ T cells sorted from blood, sampled in a trial of the OX40 agonist ivuxolimab. The CDR3 is CASSKTGGQGLF. For the CDR3, the DNA is TGTGCCAGCAGTAAGACCGGGGGACAGGGTCTCTTC.